This TCR beta chain was recorded in a study of cytomegalovirus exposure and HLA in healthy donors. The primer mix had 60 Vbeta and 13 Jbeta primers. The table came from immunoSEQ multiplex PCR; TCRdb's copy has only in-frame clones and leaves some out. Of roughly 140,000 clones in the sample, around 79% are singletons; the top ten hold about 0.66%. The specimen sequenced was PBMCs. The clonotype was recovered from a male donor in good health and CMV-seronegative.

In nucleotides, the CDR3 is TGTGCCAGCAGCTTAGTTCCCCGGGGGGGCTACAATGAGCAGTTCTTC. Its translation is CASSLVPRGGYNEQFF. J is TRBJ2-1 and V is TRBV11-1, with TRBD2 identical over 8 bases. The CDR3 runs 16 residues. Germline CDR1 and CDR2: SGHAT and FQDESV (reference sequence). Losses at the gene ends were 1 base for V and 3 bases for J; bases not matched to a gene: 5.